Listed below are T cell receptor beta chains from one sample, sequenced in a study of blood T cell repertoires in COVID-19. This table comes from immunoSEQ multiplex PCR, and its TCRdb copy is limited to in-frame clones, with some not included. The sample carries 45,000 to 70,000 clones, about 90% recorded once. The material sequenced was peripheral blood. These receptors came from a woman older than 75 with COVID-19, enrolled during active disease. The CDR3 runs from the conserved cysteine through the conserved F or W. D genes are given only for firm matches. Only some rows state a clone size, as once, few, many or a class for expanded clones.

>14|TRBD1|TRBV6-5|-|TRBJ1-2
CASSQDRGPYGYTF
TGTGCCAGCAGCCAGGACAGGGGGCCATATGGCTACACCTTC
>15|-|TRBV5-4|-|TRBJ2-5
CASSFPGRASETQYF
TGTGCCAGCAGCTTCCCCGGCAGGGCCAGCGAGACCCAGTACTTC
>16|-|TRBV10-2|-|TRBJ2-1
CASSEGGVATYNEQFF
TGCGCCAGCAGTGAGGGAGGTGTTGCTACCTACAATGAGCAGTTCTTC
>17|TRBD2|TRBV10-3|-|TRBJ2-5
CAISLGLAGGPRETQYF
TGTGCCATCAGCCTAGGACTAGCGGGGGGGCCGAGGGAGACCCAGTACTTC
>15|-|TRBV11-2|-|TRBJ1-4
CASRISRGGNEKLFF
TGTGCCAGCAGAATTTCACGGGGGGGGAATGAAAAACTGTTTTTT
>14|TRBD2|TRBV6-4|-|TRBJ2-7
CASSVSSGAYEQYF
TGTGCCAGCAGTGTCTCGAGCGGGGCCTACGAGCAGTACTTC
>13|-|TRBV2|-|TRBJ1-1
CATFQGQNTEAFF
TGTGCCACCTTCCAGGGACAGAACACTGAAGCTTTCTTT
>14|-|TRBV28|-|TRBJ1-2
CASSSGGVDYGYTF
TGTGCCAGCAGTTCGGGGGGAGTTGACTATGGCTACACCTTC
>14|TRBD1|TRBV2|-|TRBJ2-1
CASRTGTGSNEQFF
TGTGCCAGCAGAACCGGGACAGGGAGCAATGAGCAGTTCTTC
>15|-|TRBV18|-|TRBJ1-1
CASSPQQGGSTEAFF
TGTGCCAGCTCACCGCAACAGGGCGGGAGCACTGAAGCTTTCTTT
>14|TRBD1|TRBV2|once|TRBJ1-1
CASAPGQGTVLAFF
TGTGCCAGCGCCCCCGGACAGGGGACCGTTCTAGCTTTCTTT
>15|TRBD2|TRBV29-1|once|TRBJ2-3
CSVVRRGVSTDTQYF
TGCAGCGTTGTTCGGCGGGGGGTTAGCACAGATACGCAGTATTTT
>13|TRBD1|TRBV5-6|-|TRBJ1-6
CATARDSRSPLHF
TGTGCCACAGCCCGGGACAGTCGGTCACCCCTCCACTTT
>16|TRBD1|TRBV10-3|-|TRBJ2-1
CATHRDRGLSSNEQFF
TGTGCCACGCACCGGGACAGGGGGCTTTCATCCAATGAGCAGTTCTTC
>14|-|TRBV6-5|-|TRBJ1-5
CASSLGRSNQPQHF
TGTGCCAGCAGTCTGGGGCGTAGCAATCAGCCCCAGCATTTT
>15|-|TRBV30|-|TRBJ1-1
CAWSVRTGYMPEAFF
TGTGCCTGGAGTGTACGAACGGGGTATATGCCTGAAGCTTTCTTT
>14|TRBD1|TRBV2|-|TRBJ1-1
CASREQGAPTEAFF
TGTGCCAGCAGAGAGCAGGGGGCCCCCACTGAAGCTTTCTTT
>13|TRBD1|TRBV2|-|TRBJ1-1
CASSPDRDTEAFF
TGTGCCAGCAGTCCAGACAGGGACACTGAAGCTTTCTTT
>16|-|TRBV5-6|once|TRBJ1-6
CASSLGERTQNSPLHF
TGTGCCAGCAGCTTAGGGGAAAGGACCCAGAATTCACCCCTCCACTTT
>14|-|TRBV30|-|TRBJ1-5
CAWSGGHFNQPQHF
TGTGCCTGGAGTGGGGGACACTTCAATCAGCCCCAGCATTTT
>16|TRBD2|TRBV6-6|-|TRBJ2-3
CASSYGGGGITDTQYF
TGTGCCAGCAGTTACGGGGGCGGGGGGATCACAGATACGCAGTATTTT
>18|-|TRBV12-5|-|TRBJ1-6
CASGLTTGYGEINSPLHF
TGTGCTAGTGGTCTTACTACAGGGTACGGGGAGATTAATTCACCCCTCCACTTT